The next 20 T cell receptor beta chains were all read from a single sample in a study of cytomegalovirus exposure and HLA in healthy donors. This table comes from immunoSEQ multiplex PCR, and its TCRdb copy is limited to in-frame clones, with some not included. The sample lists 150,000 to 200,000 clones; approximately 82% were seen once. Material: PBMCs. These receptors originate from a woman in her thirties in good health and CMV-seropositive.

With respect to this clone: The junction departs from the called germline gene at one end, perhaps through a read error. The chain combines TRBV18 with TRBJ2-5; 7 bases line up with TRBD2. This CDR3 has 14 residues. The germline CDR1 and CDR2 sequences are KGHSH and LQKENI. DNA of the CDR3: TGTGCCAACTCACCGTGGGGGGGTCAAGAGACCCAGTACTTC. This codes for CANSPWGGQETQYF.

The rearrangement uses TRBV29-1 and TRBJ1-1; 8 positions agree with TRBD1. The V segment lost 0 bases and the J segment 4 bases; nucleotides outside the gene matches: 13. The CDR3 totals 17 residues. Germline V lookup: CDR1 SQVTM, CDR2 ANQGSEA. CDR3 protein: CSVEDLDRVGRSTEAFF. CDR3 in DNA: TGCAGCGTTGAAGATCTGGACAGGGTTGGCAGGAGCACTGAAGCTTTCTTT.

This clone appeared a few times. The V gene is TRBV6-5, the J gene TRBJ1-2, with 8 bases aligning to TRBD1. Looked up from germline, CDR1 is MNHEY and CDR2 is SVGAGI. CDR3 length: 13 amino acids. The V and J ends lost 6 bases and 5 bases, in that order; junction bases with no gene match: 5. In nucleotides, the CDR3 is TGTGCCAGCAGCCCAGGGGGCCCGTATGGCTACACCTTC. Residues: CASSPGGPYGYTF.

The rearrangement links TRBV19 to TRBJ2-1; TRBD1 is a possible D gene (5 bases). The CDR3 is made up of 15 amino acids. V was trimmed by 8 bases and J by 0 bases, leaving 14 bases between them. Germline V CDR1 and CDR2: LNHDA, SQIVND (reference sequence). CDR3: CASGPRASSYNEQFF. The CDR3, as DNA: TGTGCCAGTGGCCCCAGGGCTAGCTCCTACAATGAGCAGTTCTTC.

In DNA form, the CDR3 reads TGCGCCAGCAGCCAGGCCGGACAGGGGGATTGGCCCCAGCATTTT. It encodes CASSQAGQGDWPQHF. The J gene is TRBJ1-5, the V gene TRBV4-1, with TRBD1 matching 10 bases. V was clipped by 3 bases and J by 9 bases; unmatched bases: 8. Germline CDR1 MGHRA, CDR2 YSYEKL. The CDR3 totals 15 residues.

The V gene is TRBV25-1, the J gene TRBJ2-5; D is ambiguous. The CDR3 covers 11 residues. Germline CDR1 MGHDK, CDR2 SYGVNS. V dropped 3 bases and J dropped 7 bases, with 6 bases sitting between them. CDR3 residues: CASSEPGTQYF. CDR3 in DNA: TGTGCCAGCAGTGAGCCGGGGACCCAGTACTTC.

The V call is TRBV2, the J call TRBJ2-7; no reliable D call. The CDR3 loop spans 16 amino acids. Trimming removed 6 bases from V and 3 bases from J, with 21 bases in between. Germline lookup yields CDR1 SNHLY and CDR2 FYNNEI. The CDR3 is CASRTGRSRQYYEQYF. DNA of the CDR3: TGTGCCAGCAGAACTGGCAGGTCTCGGCAGTACTACGAGCAGTACTTC.

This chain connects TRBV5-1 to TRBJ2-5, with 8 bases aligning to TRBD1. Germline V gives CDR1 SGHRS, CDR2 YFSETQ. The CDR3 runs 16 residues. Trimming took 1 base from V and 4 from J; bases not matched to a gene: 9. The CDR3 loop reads CASSLSGPQGGETQYF. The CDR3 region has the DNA TGCGCCAGCAGCTTGTCGGGCCCACAGGGGGGAGAGACCCAGTACTTC.

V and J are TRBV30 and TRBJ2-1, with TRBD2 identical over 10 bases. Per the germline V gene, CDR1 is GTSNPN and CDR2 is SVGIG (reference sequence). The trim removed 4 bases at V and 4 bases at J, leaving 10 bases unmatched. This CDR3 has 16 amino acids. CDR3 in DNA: TGTGCCTGGATTGGCTTTGGACTAGCGGAATACAATGAGCAGTTCTTC. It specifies CAWIGFGLAEYNEQFF.

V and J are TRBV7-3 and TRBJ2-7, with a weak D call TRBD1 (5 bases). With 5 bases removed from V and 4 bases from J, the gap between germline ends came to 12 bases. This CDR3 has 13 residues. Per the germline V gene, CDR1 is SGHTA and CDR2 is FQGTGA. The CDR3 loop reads CASSAYTGYEQYF. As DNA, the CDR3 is TGTGCCAGCAGCGCCTACACAGGTTACGAGCAGTACTTC.

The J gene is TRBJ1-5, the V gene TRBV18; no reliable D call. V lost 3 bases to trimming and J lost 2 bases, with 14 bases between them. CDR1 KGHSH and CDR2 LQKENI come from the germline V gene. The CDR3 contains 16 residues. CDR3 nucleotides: TGTGCCAGCTCACCTCCTGGGCCGGCCGGCAATCAGCCCCAGCATTTT. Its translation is CASSPPGPAGNQPQHF.

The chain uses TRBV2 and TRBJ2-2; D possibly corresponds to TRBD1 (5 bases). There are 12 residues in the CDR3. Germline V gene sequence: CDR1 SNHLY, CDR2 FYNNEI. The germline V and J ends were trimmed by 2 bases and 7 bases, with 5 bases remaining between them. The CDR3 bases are TGTGCCAGCAGTGAACAGGGCGGGGAGCTGTTTTTT. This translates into CASSEQGGELFF. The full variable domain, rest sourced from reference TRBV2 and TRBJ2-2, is EPEVTQTPSHQVTQMGQEVILRCVPISNHLYFYWYRQILGQKVEFLVSFYNNEISEKSEIFDDQFSVERPDGSNFTLKIRSTKLEDSAMYFCASSEQGGELFFGEGSRLTVL.

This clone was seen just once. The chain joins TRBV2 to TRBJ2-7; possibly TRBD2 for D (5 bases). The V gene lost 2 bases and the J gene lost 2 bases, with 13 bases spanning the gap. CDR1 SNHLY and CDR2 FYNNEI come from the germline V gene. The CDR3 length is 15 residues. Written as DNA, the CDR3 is TGTGCCAGCAGTGAATGGGCGGGTCAGGCCTACGAGCAGTACTTC. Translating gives CASSEWAGQAYEQYF. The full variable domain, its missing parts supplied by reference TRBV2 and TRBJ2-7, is EPEVTQTPSHQVTQMGQEVILRCVPISNHLYFYWYRQILGQKVEFLVSFYNNEISEKSEIFDDQFSVERPDGSNFTLKIRSTKLEDSAMYFCASSEWAGQAYEQYFGPGTRLTVT.

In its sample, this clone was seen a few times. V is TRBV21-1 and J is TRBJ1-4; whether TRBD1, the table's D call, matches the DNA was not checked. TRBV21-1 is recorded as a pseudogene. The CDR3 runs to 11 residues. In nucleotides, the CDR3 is TGTGCCAGCAGCAGCAGGACAGAGCTGTTTTTT. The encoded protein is CASSSRTELFF.

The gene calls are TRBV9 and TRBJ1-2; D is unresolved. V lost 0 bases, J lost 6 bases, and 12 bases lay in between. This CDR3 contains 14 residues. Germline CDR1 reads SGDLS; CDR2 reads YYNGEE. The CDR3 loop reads CASSVGQVRDGYTF. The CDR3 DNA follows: TGTGCCAGCAGCGTAGGGCAGGTGCGGGATGGCTACACCTTC.

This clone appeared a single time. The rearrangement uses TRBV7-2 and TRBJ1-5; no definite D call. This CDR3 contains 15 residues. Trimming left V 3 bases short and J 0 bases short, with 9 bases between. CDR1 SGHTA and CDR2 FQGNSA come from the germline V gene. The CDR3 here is CASSLGVYSNQPQHF. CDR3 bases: TGTGCCAGCAGCTTGGGCGTATATAGCAATCAGCCCCAGCATTTT.

The CDR3 is CASRGTSGSETQYF. CDR3 DNA: TGTGCCAGCAGGGGGACTAGCGGGAGTGAGACCCAGTACTTC. The chain uses TRBV5-4 and TRBJ2-5; 14 bases align to TRBD2. Germline V CDR1 and CDR2: SGHNT, YYREEE (reference sequence). The CDR3 is 14 amino acids. The V gene end was trimmed by 5 bases and the J gene end by 5 bases; junction bases not matched to a gene: 2.

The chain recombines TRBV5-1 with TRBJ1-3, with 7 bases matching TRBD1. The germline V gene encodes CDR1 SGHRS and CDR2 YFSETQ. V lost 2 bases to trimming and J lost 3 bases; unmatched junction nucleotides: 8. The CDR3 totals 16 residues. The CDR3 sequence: CASSFSGTEGGNTIYF. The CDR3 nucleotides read TGCGCCAGCAGCTTTTCCGGGACAGAGGGTGGAAACACCATATATTTT.

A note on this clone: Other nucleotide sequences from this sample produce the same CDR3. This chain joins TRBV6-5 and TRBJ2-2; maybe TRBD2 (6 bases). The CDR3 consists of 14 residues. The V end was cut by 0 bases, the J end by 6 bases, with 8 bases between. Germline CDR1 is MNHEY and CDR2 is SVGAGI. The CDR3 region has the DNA TGTGCCAGCAGTTACTCGGGGGGAGCCGGGGAGCTGTTTTTT. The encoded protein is CASSYSGGAGELFF.

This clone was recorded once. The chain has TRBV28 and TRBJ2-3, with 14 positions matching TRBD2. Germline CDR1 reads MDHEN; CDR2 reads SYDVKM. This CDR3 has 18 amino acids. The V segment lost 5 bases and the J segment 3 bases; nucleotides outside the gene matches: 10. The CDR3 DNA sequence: TGTGCCAGCAGTCGGGGGACTAGCGGGAGAGAGGGGACAGATACGCAGTATTTT. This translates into CASSRGTSGREGTDTQYF.